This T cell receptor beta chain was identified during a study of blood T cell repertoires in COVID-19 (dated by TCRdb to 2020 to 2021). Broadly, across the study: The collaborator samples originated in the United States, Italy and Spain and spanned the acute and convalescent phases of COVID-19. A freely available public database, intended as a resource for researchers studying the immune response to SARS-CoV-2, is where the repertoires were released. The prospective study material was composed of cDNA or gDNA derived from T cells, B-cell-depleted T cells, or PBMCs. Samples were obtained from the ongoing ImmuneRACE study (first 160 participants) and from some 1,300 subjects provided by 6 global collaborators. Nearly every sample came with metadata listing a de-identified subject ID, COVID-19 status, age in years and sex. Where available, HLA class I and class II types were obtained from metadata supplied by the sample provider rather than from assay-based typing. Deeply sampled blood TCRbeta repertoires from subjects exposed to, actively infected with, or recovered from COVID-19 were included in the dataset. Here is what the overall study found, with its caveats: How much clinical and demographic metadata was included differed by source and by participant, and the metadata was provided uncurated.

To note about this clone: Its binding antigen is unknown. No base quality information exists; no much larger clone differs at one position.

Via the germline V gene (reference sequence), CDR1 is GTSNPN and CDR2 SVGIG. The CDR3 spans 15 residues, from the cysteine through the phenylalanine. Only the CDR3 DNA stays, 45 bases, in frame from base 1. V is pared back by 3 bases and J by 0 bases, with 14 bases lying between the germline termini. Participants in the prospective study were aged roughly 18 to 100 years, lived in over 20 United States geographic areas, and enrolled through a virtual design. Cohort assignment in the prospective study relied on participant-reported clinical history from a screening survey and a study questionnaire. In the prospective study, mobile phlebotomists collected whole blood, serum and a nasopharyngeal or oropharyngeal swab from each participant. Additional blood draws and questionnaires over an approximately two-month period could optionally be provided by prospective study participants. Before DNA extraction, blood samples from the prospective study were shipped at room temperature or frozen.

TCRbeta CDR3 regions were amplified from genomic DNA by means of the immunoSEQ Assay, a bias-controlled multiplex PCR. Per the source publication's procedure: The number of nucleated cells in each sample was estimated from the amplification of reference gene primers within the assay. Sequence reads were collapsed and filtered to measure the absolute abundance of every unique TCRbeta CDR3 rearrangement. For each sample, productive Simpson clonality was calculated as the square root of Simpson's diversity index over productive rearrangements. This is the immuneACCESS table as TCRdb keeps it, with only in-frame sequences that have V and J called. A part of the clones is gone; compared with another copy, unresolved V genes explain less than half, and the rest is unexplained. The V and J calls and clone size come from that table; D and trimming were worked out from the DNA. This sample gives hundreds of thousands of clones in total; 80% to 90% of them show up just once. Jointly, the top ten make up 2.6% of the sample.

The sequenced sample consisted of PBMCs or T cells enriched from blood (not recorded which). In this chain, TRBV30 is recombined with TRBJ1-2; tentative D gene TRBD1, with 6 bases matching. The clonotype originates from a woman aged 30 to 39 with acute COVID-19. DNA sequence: TGTGCCTGGAGCCCCTGGACAGAGCCTAACTATGGCTACACCTTC. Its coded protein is CAWSPWTEPNYGYTF. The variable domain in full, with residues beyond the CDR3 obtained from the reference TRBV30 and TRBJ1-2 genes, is SQTIHQWPATLVQPVGSPLSLECTVEGTSNPNLYWYRQAAGRGLQLLFYSVGIGQISSEVPQNLSASRPQDRQFILSSKKLLLSDSGFYLCAWSPWTEPNYGYTFGSGTRLTVV.